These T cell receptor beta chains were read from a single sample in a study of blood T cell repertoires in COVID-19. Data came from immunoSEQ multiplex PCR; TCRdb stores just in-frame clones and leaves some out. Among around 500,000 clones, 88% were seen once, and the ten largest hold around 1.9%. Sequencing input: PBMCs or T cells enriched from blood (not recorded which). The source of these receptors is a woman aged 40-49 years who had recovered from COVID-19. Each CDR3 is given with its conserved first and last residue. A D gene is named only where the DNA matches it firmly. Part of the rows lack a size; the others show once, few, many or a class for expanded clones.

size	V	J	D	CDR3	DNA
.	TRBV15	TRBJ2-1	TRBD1	CATSPRTGATSSYNEQFF	TGTGCCACCAGCCCCAGGACAGGGGCTACGAGCTCCTACAATGAGCAGTTCTTC
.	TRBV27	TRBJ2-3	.	CASSFGFPDTQYF	TGTGCCAGCAGTTTCGGTTTCCCAGATACGCAGTATTTT
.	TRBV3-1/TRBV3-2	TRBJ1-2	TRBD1	CASSQVLQGPYGYTF	TGTGCCAGCAGCCAAGTTCTACAGGGGCCTTATGGCTACACCTTC
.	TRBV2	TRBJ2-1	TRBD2	CASSRTSGYDEQFF	TGTGCCAGCAGTAGGACTAGCGGGTACGATGAGCAGTTCTTC
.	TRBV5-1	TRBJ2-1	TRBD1	CASSLAELTRQGYINEQFF	TGCGCCAGCAGCTTGGCCGAATTAACTAGACAGGGATATATCAATGAGCAGTTCTTC
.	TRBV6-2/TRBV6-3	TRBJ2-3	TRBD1	CASSLQGTADTQYF	TGTGCCAGCAGCCTACAGGGGACGGCAGATACGCAGTATTTT
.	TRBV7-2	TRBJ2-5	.	CASSLASSLVWETQYF	TGTGCCAGCAGCTTAGCGAGTAGTCTAGTGTGGGAGACCCAGTACTTC
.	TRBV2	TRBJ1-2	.	CASSADQGGLSGYTF	TGTGCCAGCAGTGCCGACCAGGGTGGTTTATCCGGCTACACCTTC
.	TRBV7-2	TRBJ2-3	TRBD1	CASSRQGTDTQYF	TGTGCCAGCAGTAGACAGGGGACAGATACGCAGTATTTT
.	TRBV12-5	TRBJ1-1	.	CASGPRGTEAFF	TGTGCTAGTGGTCCCCGGGGTACTGAAGCTTTCTTT
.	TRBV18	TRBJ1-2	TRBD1	CASSPTRQGAGGYTF	TGTGCCAGCTCACCAACGAGACAGGGGGCTGGTGGCTACACCTTC
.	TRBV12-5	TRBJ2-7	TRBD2	CASGLFPSGGSTYEQYF	TGTGCTAGTGGTTTGTTTCCAAGCGGGGGGTCGACCTACGAGCAGTACTTC
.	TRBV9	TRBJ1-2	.	CASSVAGGNYGYTF	TGTGCCAGCAGCGTAGCTGGAGGTAACTATGGCTACACCTTC
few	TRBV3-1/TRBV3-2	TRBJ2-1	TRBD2	CASSSGLARGNEQFF	TGTGCCAGCAGCTCGGGACTAGCGAGAGGCAATGAGCAGTTCTTC